These T cell receptor beta chains were read from a single sample in a study of shared clonotypes between healthy human individuals. Some clones are missing from TCRdb's copy, which holds only in-frame ones; the method was immunoSEQ multiplex PCR. The data contain 780,000 or so clones, 72% of them singletons. The sequenced material came from memory CD4+ T cells sorted from blood. These receptors were taken from a woman aged 25-40 years in good health. CDR3s include the opening cysteine and the closing phenylalanine or tryptophan. The order of the fields is D gene, clone size, V gene, J gene, CDR3 DNA, CDR3 protein. A D gene is named only where the DNA matches it firmly. Clone size is not always given. Where it is, it says once, few, many or a class for expanded clones.

d_call: -; clone_size: -; v_call: TRBV28; j_call: TRBJ1-5; cdr3_nt: TGTGCCAGCAGTTTCAGGGTGGGTTTTCAGCCCCAGCATTTT; cdr3_aa: CASSFRVGFQPQHF
d_call: TRBD1; clone_size: -; v_call: TRBV19; j_call: TRBJ2-1; cdr3_nt: TGTGCCAGTAGTATAGACCCGGGACAGAACAATGAGCAGTTCTTC; cdr3_aa: CASSIDPGQNNEQFF
d_call: TRBD1; clone_size: once; v_call: TRBV5-1; j_call: TRBJ1-1; cdr3_nt: TGCGCCAGCAGCTCCTTCGGACAGGGCCATGAAGCTTTCTTT; cdr3_aa: CASSSFGQGHEAFF
d_call: TRBD2; clone_size: -; v_call: TRBV6-5; j_call: TRBJ2-1; cdr3_nt: TGTGCCAGCAGCGAGACTAGCGGATATTACAATGAGCAGTTCTTC; cdr3_aa: CASSETSGYYNEQFF
d_call: -; clone_size: -; v_call: TRBV5-4; j_call: TRBJ2-7; cdr3_nt: TGTGCCAGCAGCTTGGTGGCGGAGCCGCGGAGGGAGCAGTACTTC; cdr3_aa: CASSLVAEPRREQYF
d_call: -; clone_size: -; v_call: TRBV27; j_call: TRBJ2-7; cdr3_nt: TGTGCCAGCAGTCGAGGAGGCAGGAGCTACGAGCAGTACTTC; cdr3_aa: CASSRGGRSYEQYF
d_call: TRBD1; clone_size: few; v_call: TRBV6-6; j_call: TRBJ1-2; cdr3_nt: TGTGCCAGCAGACCGGGACAGGCGTTTTACTATGGCTACACCTTC; cdr3_aa: CASRPGQAFYYGYTF
d_call: -; clone_size: few; v_call: TRBV5-1; j_call: TRBJ1-5; cdr3_nt: TGCGCCAGCAGCTTGAGTGGAAGTCAGCCCCAGCATTTT; cdr3_aa: CASSLSGSQPQHF
d_call: TRBD1; clone_size: -; v_call: TRBV6-5; j_call: TRBJ2-2; cdr3_nt: TGTGCCAGCAGAGGGACAGGGAACACCGGGGAGCTGTTTTTT; cdr3_aa: CASRGTGNTGELFF
d_call: -; clone_size: few; v_call: TRBV4-2; j_call: TRBJ2-7; cdr3_nt: TGTGCCAGCAGCCAAGAGAGGGGTCGGGTTCAGTACTTC; cdr3_aa: CASSQERGRVQYF
d_call: -; clone_size: -; v_call: TRBV28; j_call: TRBJ2-7; cdr3_nt: TGTGCCAGCAGTCCCCCGGACTCTGGAGCGTATCTCGAGCAGTACTTC; cdr3_aa: CASSPPDSGAYLEQYF
d_call: -; clone_size: -; v_call: TRBV6-1; j_call: TRBJ2-7; cdr3_nt: TGTGCCAGCACTATTAGCAGCAGCTTCTCCTACGAGCAGTACTTC; cdr3_aa: CASTISSSFSYEQYF
d_call: TRBD1; clone_size: -; v_call: TRBV4-1; j_call: TRBJ2-5; cdr3_nt: TGCGCCAGCAGCCGAGGCGACAGGGATCAAGAGACCCAGTACTTC; cdr3_aa: CASSRGDRDQETQYF
d_call: TRBD2; clone_size: -; v_call: TRBV6-6; j_call: TRBJ2-7; cdr3_nt: TGTGCCAGCAGTTCGCGGGGGGACACGGCCTACGAGCAGTACTTC; cdr3_aa: CASSSRGDTAYEQYF
d_call: -; clone_size: -; v_call: TRBV19; j_call: TRBJ2-5; cdr3_nt: TGTGCCAGTAGTATTCAGGGGCTAGCGGACCAAGAGACCCAGTACTTC; cdr3_aa: CASSIQGLADQETQYF
d_call: -; clone_size: many; v_call: TRBV7-9; j_call: TRBJ1-1; cdr3_nt: TGTGCCAGCAGCGACACAGGGACTGGGAACACTGAAGCTTTCTTT; cdr3_aa: CASSDTGTGNTEAFF
d_call: -; clone_size: once; v_call: TRBV4-1; j_call: TRBJ1-3; cdr3_nt: TGCGCCAGCAGCCAAGACCTCGGAGCGGGAAACACCATATATTTT; cdr3_aa: CASSQDLGAGNTIYF
d_call: TRBD1; clone_size: -; v_call: TRBV18; j_call: TRBJ2-7; cdr3_nt: TGTGCCAGCTCACCACCCCAGGGGGAATACGAGCAGTACTTC; cdr3_aa: CASSPPQGEYEQYF
d_call: TRBD1; clone_size: once; v_call: TRBV6-1; j_call: TRBJ2-2; cdr3_nt: TGTGCCAGCGGGAGACAGGGTTGGACCGGGGAGCTGTTTTTT; cdr3_aa: CASGRQGWTGELFF
d_call: TRBD1; clone_size: -; v_call: TRBV10-2; j_call: TRBJ1-1; cdr3_nt: TGCGCCAGCAAGGAGACAGGGGGCACTGAAGCTTTCTTT; cdr3_aa: CASKETGGTEAFF
d_call: -; clone_size: -; v_call: TRBV5-6; j_call: TRBJ1-3; cdr3_nt: TGTGCCAGCAGCTTGGTAGGGGCCTCTGGAAACACCATATATTTT; cdr3_aa: CASSLVGASGNTIYF
d_call: -; clone_size: -; v_call: TRBV5-1; j_call: TRBJ2-2; cdr3_nt: TGCGCCAGTCGTCGTGGGGGGGCCGACGGGGAGCTGTTTTTT; cdr3_aa: CASRRGGADGELFF
d_call: -; clone_size: -; v_call: TRBV21-1; j_call: TRBJ1-1; cdr3_nt: TGTGCCAGCACTCTGGGACACCACATGAACACTGAAGCTTTCTTT; cdr3_aa: CASTLGHHMNTEAFF
d_call: -; clone_size: -; v_call: TRBV6-5; j_call: TRBJ2-7; cdr3_nt: TGTGCCAGCAGTTTAGGAAACTACGAGCAGTACTTC; cdr3_aa: CASSLGNYEQYF
d_call: -; clone_size: once; v_call: TRBV7-2; j_call: TRBJ1-1; cdr3_nt: TGTGCCAGCGGCGAAACGCCACCAATGGAAGCTTTCTTT; cdr3_aa: CASGETPPMEAFF
d_call: TRBD2; clone_size: -; v_call: TRBV6-5; j_call: TRBJ2-1; cdr3_nt: TGTGCCAGCAGAGGCACTAGCGGGCCCTACAATGAGCAGTTCTTC; cdr3_aa: CASRGTSGPYNEQFF
d_call: -; clone_size: -; v_call: TRBV2; j_call: TRBJ1-1; cdr3_nt: TGTGCCAGCACCCGCGGCATGAACACTGAAGCTTTCTTT; cdr3_aa: CASTRGMNTEAFF
d_call: -; clone_size: -; v_call: TRBV5-8; j_call: TRBJ2-2; cdr3_nt: TGTGCCAGCAGTGGGCGACTCCCAGGCGGGGAGCTGTTTTTT; cdr3_aa: CASSGRLPGGELFF
d_call: -; clone_size: -; v_call: TRBV15; j_call: TRBJ2-1; cdr3_nt: TGTGCCACCAGCAGAGAAACGGGCTCCTACAATGAGCAGTTCTTC; cdr3_aa: CATSRETGSYNEQFF
d_call: -; clone_size: -; v_call: TRBV27; j_call: TRBJ2-5; cdr3_nt: TGTGCCAGCAGTTTAATTCAGGGAGGCCAAGAGACCCAGTACTTC; cdr3_aa: CASSLIQGGQETQYF
d_call: TRBD1; clone_size: few; v_call: TRBV27; j_call: TRBJ1-1; cdr3_nt: TGTGCCAGCAGTTTATGGACAGGGGACACTGAAGCTTTCTTT; cdr3_aa: CASSLWTGDTEAFF
d_call: -; clone_size: -; v_call: TRBV11-2; j_call: TRBJ2-2; cdr3_nt: TGTGCCAGCAGCTTCCGGGGTAACACCGGGGAGCTGTTTTTT; cdr3_aa: CASSFRGNTGELFF
d_call: -; clone_size: -; v_call: TRBV28; j_call: TRBJ2-6; cdr3_nt: TGTGCCAGCAGCAGGCTACCCGGGGCCAACGTCCTGACTTTC; cdr3_aa: CASSRLPGANVLTF
d_call: -; clone_size: -; v_call: TRBV25-1; j_call: TRBJ1-1; cdr3_nt: TGTGCCAGCAGTGGCCGGGACACGCACCTGAGGGCTTTCTTT; cdr3_aa: CASSGRDTHLRAFF
d_call: TRBD2; clone_size: -; v_call: TRBV5-1; j_call: TRBJ2-7; cdr3_nt: TGCGCCAGCAGGACTAGCGCTATGTACGAGCAGTACTTC; cdr3_aa: CASRTSAMYEQYF
d_call: TRBD2; clone_size: once; v_call: TRBV5-1; j_call: TRBJ2-1; cdr3_nt: TGCGCCAGCAGCTGGGGACTAGCGGGAGGTAACAATGAGCAGTTCTTC; cdr3_aa: CASSWGLAGGNNEQFF
d_call: -; clone_size: -; v_call: TRBV18; j_call: TRBJ1-2; cdr3_nt: TGTGCCAGCTCTCCCGGGGGAGATCGTTTAAGCTATGGCTACACCTTC; cdr3_aa: CASSPGGDRLSYGYTF
d_call: -; clone_size: once; v_call: TRBV7-2; j_call: TRBJ1-5; cdr3_nt: TGTGCCAGCAGCCCAGAAGGAAAGCAGCCCCAGCATTTT; cdr3_aa: CASSPEGKQPQHF
d_call: TRBD2; clone_size: -; v_call: TRBV28; j_call: TRBJ2-3; cdr3_nt: TGTGCCAGCAGGTTTAGCGGGATTACAGATACGCAGTATTTT; cdr3_aa: CASRFSGITDTQYF
d_call: TRBD2; clone_size: few; v_call: TRBV7-2; j_call: TRBJ2-1; cdr3_nt: TGTGCCAGCAGCCCCCTAGCTAGCGGGATTGTGAATGAGCAGTTCTTC; cdr3_aa: CASSPLASGIVNEQFF
d_call: TRBD1; clone_size: few; v_call: TRBV27; j_call: TRBJ2-7; cdr3_nt: TGTGCCGTAGCCCGGGACAGGGTCTACGAGCAGTACTTC; cdr3_aa: CAVARDRVYEQYF
d_call: -; clone_size: -; v_call: TRBV6-1; j_call: TRBJ2-6; cdr3_nt: TGTGCCAGCAGTGAACGTAACTCTGGGGCCAACGTCCTGACTTTC; cdr3_aa: CASSERNSGANVLTF
d_call: -; clone_size: few; v_call: TRBV5-4; j_call: TRBJ1-5; cdr3_nt: TGTGCCAGCAGCTTGGATGAGGGCTGGCCCCAGCATTTT; cdr3_aa: CASSLDEGWPQHF
d_call: TRBD1; clone_size: once; v_call: TRBV7-9; j_call: TRBJ2-7; cdr3_nt: TGTGCCAGCAGCCTCCGGGACAGGGTAGACGAGCAGTACTTC; cdr3_aa: CASSLRDRVDEQYF
d_call: -; clone_size: -; v_call: TRBV5-8; j_call: TRBJ2-5; cdr3_nt: TGTGCCAGCAGCTTTTCTCCAGGGAGGAAGACCCAGTACTTC; cdr3_aa: CASSFSPGRKTQYF
d_call: -; clone_size: once; v_call: TRBV28; j_call: TRBJ1-2; cdr3_nt: TGTGCCAGCAGTTTCAATGCGGACTATGGCTACACCTTC; cdr3_aa: CASSFNADYGYTF
d_call: TRBD2; clone_size: -; v_call: TRBV4-1; j_call: TRBJ2-3; cdr3_nt: TGCGCCAGCAGCCTACGACTAGCAACAGATACGCAGTATTTT; cdr3_aa: CASSLRLATDTQYF
d_call: -; clone_size: -; v_call: TRBV19; j_call: TRBJ2-5; cdr3_nt: TGTGCCAGTACCCAGGGGATAGGATTCCAAGAGACCCAGTACTTC; cdr3_aa: CASTQGIGFQETQYF
d_call: TRBD2; clone_size: -; v_call: TRBV5-5; j_call: TRBJ2-5; cdr3_nt: TGTGCCAGCAGCCTGGGTGTTGCGGGAGTCTTGGAGACCCAGTACTTC; cdr3_aa: CASSLGVAGVLETQYF
d_call: -; clone_size: -; v_call: TRBV30; j_call: TRBJ2-7; cdr3_nt: TGTGCCTGGAGTAGCTCCTACGAGCAGTACTTC; cdr3_aa: CAWSSSYEQYF
d_call: -; clone_size: -; v_call: TRBV7-3; j_call: TRBJ2-1; cdr3_nt: TGTGCCAGCAGCCCCACTAGTGCGGGATCAGGAAGGAATGAGCAGTTCTTC; cdr3_aa: CASSPTSAGSGRNEQFF
d_call: TRBD2; clone_size: -; v_call: TRBV5-4; j_call: TRBJ2-3; cdr3_nt: TGTGCCAGCAGCCGACGACTAGCGACTAGCACAGATACGCAGTATTTT; cdr3_aa: CASSRRLATSTDTQYF
d_call: -; clone_size: -; v_call: TRBV27; j_call: TRBJ1-1; cdr3_nt: TGTGCCAGCAGTTTATCGGGATACAGGGATTGGGACACTGAAGCTTTCTTT; cdr3_aa: CASSLSGYRDWDTEAFF
d_call: -; clone_size: -; v_call: TRBV5-6; j_call: TRBJ2-7; cdr3_nt: TGTGCCAGCCGATGGTATGGGGGCGCGGTGAACGAGCAGTACTTC; cdr3_aa: CASRWYGGAVNEQYF
d_call: TRBD1; clone_size: -; v_call: TRBV7-3; j_call: TRBJ1-2; cdr3_nt: TGTGCCAGCAGCCCCGGACAGGGGATTGGCTACACCTTC; cdr3_aa: CASSPGQGIGYTF